Each of the 14 T cell receptor beta chains below was sequenced from the same sample in a study of shared clonotypes between healthy human individuals. Assay: immunoSEQ multiplex PCR; the TCRdb copy retains only in-frame clones and omits some. The data show about 480,000 clones, 75% to 80% seen once. Sequencing was performed on PBMCs. These receptors all come from a woman aged 40-49 years in good health. Some clones in this sample may be carry-over from other donors' samples.

The chain links TRBV6-1 to TRBJ1-2; possible D gene TRBD1, 5 bases. Trimming left V 5 bases short and J 5 bases short, with 12 bases between. Germline V lookup: CDR1 MNHNS, CDR2 SASEGT. This CDR3 region has 13 residues. The CDR3 nucleotides read TGTGCCAGCAGTCAGACAGCGGTTTATGGCTACACCTTC. It codes for CASSQTAVYGYTF.

The V call is TRBV5-1, the J call TRBJ1-2; D is perhaps TRBD1 (6 bases). Looked up from germline, CDR1 is SGHRS and CDR2 is YFSETQ. The CDR3 runs to 19 residues. The V end lost 3 bases, the J end lost 4 bases, and 28 bases lay between the germline ends. The CDR3 is CASSWGIGQSLQTSYGYTF. The CDR3 DNA reads TGCGCCAGCAGCTGGGGAATAGGACAGTCCCTACAAACTTCCTATGGCTACACCTTC.

This clone was seen just once. The chain carries TRBV6-5 and TRBJ2-7, with 11 positions matching TRBD1. Losses at the gene ends were 0 bases for V and 7 bases for J; bases not matched to a gene: 5. The V gene's germline CDR1 is MNHEY and CDR2 SVGAGI. This CDR3 is 15 amino acids long. The CDR3: CASSYSGTGGLEQYF. Written as DNA, the CDR3 is TGTGCCAGCAGTTACTCCGGGACAGGGGGTTTAGAGCAGTACTTC.

The rearrangement links TRBV29-1 to TRBJ2-1; 9 positions match TRBD1. Germline V gene sequence: CDR1 SQVTM, CDR2 ANQGSEA. V gave up 7 bases and J gave up 6 bases; unmatched junction bases: 7. CDR3 length: 13 amino acids. DNA for the CDR3: TGCAGCGCAACAGGGGGCACTTCCAATGAGCAGTTCTTC. As protein: CSATGGTSNEQFF.

The chain uses TRBV29-1 and TRBJ2-3; either TRBD1 or TRBD2 may fit D (5 bases each). The CDR3 runs 16 residues. Looked up from germline, CDR1 is SQVTM and CDR2 is ANQGSEA. Trimming shortened V by 3 bases and J by 0 bases, and 16 bases separated the two germline ends. This CDR3 is CSVERAWGPSTDTQYF. The CDR3 bases are TGCAGCGTTGAGAGGGCTTGGGGCCCTAGCACAGATACGCAGTATTTT.

CDR3 DNA sequence: TGTGCCAGCAGCCTACCGGACAGGGACACTGAAGCTTTCTTT. It yields the protein CASSLPDRDTEAFF. This chain joins TRBV7-2 and TRBJ1-1; TRBD1 agrees at 8 bases. V lost 5 bases and J lost 3; bases outside the gene matches: 5. The germline V gene encodes CDR1 SGHTA and CDR2 FQGNSA. The CDR3 loop spans 14 amino acids.

The CDR3 region has the DNA TGTGCCAGCAGCCCCCAGCGGGAGTTCAATGAGCAGTTCTTC. It specifies CASSPQREFNEQFF. The chain joins TRBV4-2 to TRBJ2-1; 8 bases fit TRBD2. J lost 6 bases, V lost 4 bases, and 5 bases had no gene match. There are 14 residues in the CDR3. Germline CDR1 reads LGHNA; CDR2 reads YNFKEQ.

The rearrangement uses TRBV10-1 and TRBJ1-5, with 7 bases aligning to TRBD1. This CDR3 region has 12 residues. Looked up from germline, CDR1 is WNHNN and CDR2 is SYGVQD (reference sequence). V lost 9 bases and J lost 4; bases outside the gene matches: 3. As DNA, the CDR3 is TGCGCCAGGGGGGACAGAAATCAGCCCCAGCATTTT. Its protein product is CARGDRNQPQHF.

The chain carries TRBV2 and TRBJ2-3; 10 bases are a match to TRBD1. Trimming cost V 10 bases and J 3 bases; bases outside gene matches: 7. This CDR3 is built from 14 residues. The V gene's germline CDR1 is SNHLY and CDR2 FYNNEI. In DNA, the CDR3 is TGTGCCACCTCCTTGGACAGGGGGACAGATACGCAGTATTTT. It encodes CATSLDRGTDTQYF.

The V gene is TRBV2, the J gene TRBJ1-1; 10 nucleotides align to TRBD1. The J segment lost 9 bases and the V segment lost 7 bases, leaving 5 bases of the junction unmatched. Germline assignment: CDR1 SNHLY and CDR2 FYNNEI. The CDR3 consists of 12 residues. The CDR3: CASTTDRGKAFF. CDR3 nucleotide sequence: TGTGCCAGCACTACGGACAGGGGGAAAGCTTTCTTT.

J is TRBJ2-7 and V is TRBV18; D possibly uses TRBD1 or TRBD2 (6 bases each). The CDR3 has 16 amino acids. V dropped 2 bases and J dropped 0 bases, with 14 bases sitting between them. Germline V gene data show CDR1 as KGHSH and CDR2 as LQKENI. The CDR3 sequence: CASSPSGVRGSYEQYF. DNA for the CDR3: TGTGCCAGCTCACCATCGGGGGTCAGGGGCTCCTACGAGCAGTACTTC.

This rearrangement joins TRBV5-1 to TRBJ2-1; 9 positions match TRBD2. The CDR3 length is 16 residues. Germline V gives CDR1 SGHRS, CDR2 YFSETQ. V was pared by 4 bases and J by 6 bases, with 11 bases of the junction left unmatched. CDR3: CASSVSAGGKSNEQFF. For the CDR3, the DNA is TGCGCCAGCAGCGTATCAGCGGGAGGTAAATCCAATGAGCAGTTCTTC.

The V gene is TRBV2, the J gene TRBJ1-2; possible D gene TRBD1, 5 bases. CDR3 length: 14 residues. Trimming took 6 bases from V and 6 from J, leaving 17 bases between them. Germline assignment: CDR1 SNHLY and CDR2 FYNNEI. The CDR3 region is CASSNSGTADGYTF. CDR3 bases: TGTGCCAGCAGCAATTCCGGGACCGCCGATGGCTACACCTTC.

The rearrangement links TRBV6-5 to TRBJ2-3; 7 bases are shared with TRBD2. Germline-derived CDR1 and CDR2 are MNHEY and SVGAGI. The J segment lost 5 bases and the V segment lost 2 bases, leaving 7 bases of the junction unmatched. The CDR3 contains 15 residues. The CDR3 reads CASSYVGGLGDTQYF. CDR3 in DNA: TGTGCCAGCAGTTACGTCGGGGGGTTGGGAGATACGCAGTATTTT.